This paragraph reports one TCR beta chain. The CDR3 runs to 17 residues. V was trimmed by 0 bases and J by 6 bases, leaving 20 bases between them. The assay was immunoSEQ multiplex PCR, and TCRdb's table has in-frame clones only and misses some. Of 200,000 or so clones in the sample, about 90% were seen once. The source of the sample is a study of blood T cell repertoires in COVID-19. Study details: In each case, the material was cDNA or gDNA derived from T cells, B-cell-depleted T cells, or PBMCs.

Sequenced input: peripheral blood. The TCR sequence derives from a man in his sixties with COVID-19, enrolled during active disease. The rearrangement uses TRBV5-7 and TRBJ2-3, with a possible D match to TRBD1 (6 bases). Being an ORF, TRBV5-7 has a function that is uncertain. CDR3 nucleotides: TGTGCCAGCAGCTTGGCCAGGGGCTCAATCGGATGGGATACGCAGTATTTT. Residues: CASSLARGSIGWDTQYF.